This TCR beta chain was sequenced for a study of radiation and T cells in renal cell carcinoma. The repertoire was sequenced with immunoSEQ multiplex PCR; TCRdb's copy has only in-frame clones and lacks some. The sample includes roughly 61,000 clones, over 60% of them seen just once. CDR1 is SGHRS, CDR2 YFSETQ, per germline. This CDR3 region has 14 residues. Losses at the gene ends were 0 bases for V and 3 bases for J; bases not matched to a gene: 1. Study-wide findings and caveats: Without pretreatment biopsies, baseline tumor clonotype presence was undetermined.

Comment on this clone: The antigen is unknown.

The time point denotes: blood 4 weeks post-SBRT, at nephrectomy. Treatment in this sample: 15 Gy SBRT to primary tumor, nephrectomy 4 weeks later. Nephrectomy followed 15 Gy stereotactic body radiation by 4 weeks. Radiation-treated patients gave blood at baseline, week 2 and week 4. Clear cell pathology was present in this patient's renal cell carcinoma. V gene TRBV5-1 combines with J gene TRBJ1-2; 8 nucleotides line up with TRBD1. This clonotype was obtained from a man between 60 and 75 years old with renal cell carcinoma. This material consisted of blood, taken from a patient whose treatment included radiotherapy and nephrectomy. In nucleotides, the CDR3 is TGCGCCAGCAGCTTGGCAGGGGGCGACTATGGCTACACCTTC. Translated, it gives CASSLAGGDYGYTF.